The rows below give T cell receptor beta chains drawn from one sample of a study of molecular identifiers for immune sequencing clone quantification. TCRdb recomputed calls from the PCR reads with MiXCR, one row per CDR3 protein. The top ten clones hold 1.5% to 2% of a sample with some 59,000 distinct CDR3 sequences, roughly 24% of them seen once. Sequencing was performed on naive CD8+ T cells from blood, with Jurkat cell RNA spiked in. The source of these receptors is a human donor in good health. Some libraries in this study had Jurkat cell RNA spiked in. Each CDR3 is given with its conserved first and last residue. A D gene is named only where the DNA matches it firmly. The size field is filled for only some rows; it gives once, few, many or a size class.

abundance,v_gene,j_gene,d_gene,CDR3aa,CDR3nt
many,TRBV28,TRBJ2-3,TRBD1,CASSFGTGFSDTQYF,TGTGCCAGCAGTTTCGGGACAGGGTTTTCGGATACGCAGTATTTT
NA,TRBV6-2/TRBV6-3,TRBJ1-4,NA,CASRRRTAKLHEKQFF,TGTGCCAGCAGGAGGCGGACAGCGAAACTTCATGAAAAACAGTTTTTT
many,TRBV27,TRBJ2-1,NA,CASSLDIRSSYNEQFF,TGTGCCAGCAGTTTGGACATTCGAAGCTCCTACAATGAGCAGTTCTTC
many,TRBV4-1,TRBJ1-4,NA,CASSQGGEKLFF,TGCGCCAGCAGCCAGGGCGGTGAAAAACTGTTTTTT
few,TRBV13,TRBJ2-7,TRBD2,CASSLGLAGPPRSYEQYF,TGTGCCAGCAGCTTAGGACTAGCGGGGCCCCCCCGATCCTACGAGCAGTACTTC
many,TRBV19,TRBJ1-5,NA,CASSTPGGPPQHF,TGTGCCAGTAGTACCCCCGGGGGGCCGCCCCAGCATTTT
many,TRBV18,TRBJ2-3,TRBD2,CASSAGTSGTLHTDTQYF,TGTGCCAGCTCAGCCGGGACTAGCGGAACTCTCCACACAGATACGCAGTATTTT
NA,TRBV29-1,TRBJ2-1,NA,CSVTPQGNEQFF,TGCAGCGTGACCCCCCAGGGCAATGAGCAGTTCTTC
many,TRBV27,TRBJ1-1,TRBD1,CASRFGQGADTEAFF,TGTGCCAGCAGGTTCGGACAGGGGGCAGACACTGAAGCTTTCTTT
few,TRBV27,TRBJ1-5,TRBD1,CASSPQGVRSNQPQHF,TGTGCCAGCAGCCCACAGGGGGTGCGTAGCAATCAGCCCCAGCATTTT
many,TRBV5-4,TRBJ2-7,NA,CASRNRHETYEQYF,TGTGCCAGCAGAAACAGGCACGAAACCTACGAGCAGTACTTC
many,TRBV15,TRBJ1-5,NA,CATSRTRDSNQPQHF,TGTGCCACCAGCAGAACGAGGGATAGCAATCAGCCCCAGCATTTT
NA,TRBV6-2/TRBV6-3,TRBJ1-5,TRBD1,CASRTGYRGTRNQPQHF,TGTGCCAGCAGAACGGGCTACAGGGGGACCCGCAATCAGCCCCAGCATTTT
many,TRBV28,TRBJ2-5,NA,CASSPLTHMGETQYF,TGTGCCAGCAGTCCTCTGACCCATATGGGGGAGACCCAGTACTTC
few,TRBV27,TRBJ2-3,TRBD2,CASSLYPPRAGGYPDTQYF,TGTGCCAGCAGTTTATACCCCCCGAGAGCGGGAGGGTACCCAGATACGCAGTATTTT
many,TRBV6-2/TRBV6-3,TRBJ2-5,TRBD1,CASSLLDRDHQETQYF,TGTGCCAGCAGTCTCTTGGACAGGGACCACCAAGAGACCCAGTACTTC
many,TRBV7-6,TRBJ2-3,TRBD1,CASSPGQGTDTQYF,TGTGCCAGCAGCCCGGGACAGGGCACAGATACGCAGTATTTT
many,TRBV6-2/TRBV6-3,TRBJ2-7,NA,CASSYAGEQYF,TGTGCCAGCAGTTACGCTGGGGAGCAGTACTTC
many,TRBV19,TRBJ1-5,NA,CASSIGQGLGNQPQHF,TGTGCCAGTAGTATCGGGCAGGGTTTGGGCAATCAGCCCCAGCATTTT
NA,TRBV3-1,TRBJ2-7,NA,CASSQPLGVYYEQYF,TGTGCCAGCAGCCAACCCCTCGGGGTTTACTACGAGCAGTACTTC
many,TRBV12-3/TRBV12-4,TRBJ2-3,NA,CASSLIGRLSTDTQYF,TGTGCCAGCAGTTTAATAGGCAGGTTAAGCACAGATACGCAGTATTTT
NA,TRBV7-2,TRBJ2-3,TRBD2,CASSLLPGGATATQYF,TGTGCCAGCAGCTTACTCCCGGGGGGTGCCACAGCTACGCAGTATTTT
NA,TRBV5-4,TRBJ1-1,NA,CASKTGAGGTEAFF,TGTGCCAGCAAGACGGGGGCTGGCGGCACTGAAGCTTTCTTT
many,TRBV5-6,TRBJ2-2,NA,CASSYGAAGELFF,TGTGCCAGCAGCTACGGGGCGGCCGGGGAGCTGTTTTTT
many,TRBV5-5,TRBJ2-3,NA,CASSLGWTSEADTQYF,TGTGCCAGCAGCTTGGGTTGGACATCAGAGGCAGATACGCAGTATTTT